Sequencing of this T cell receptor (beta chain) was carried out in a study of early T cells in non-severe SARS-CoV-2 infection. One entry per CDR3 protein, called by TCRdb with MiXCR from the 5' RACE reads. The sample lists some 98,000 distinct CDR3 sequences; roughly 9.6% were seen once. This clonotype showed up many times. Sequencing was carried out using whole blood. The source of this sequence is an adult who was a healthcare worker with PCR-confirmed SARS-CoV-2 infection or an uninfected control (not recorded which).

CDR3 in DNA: TGTGCCAGCAGCCCCTACCGACAGGGGTGGTCCTACGAGCAGTACTTC. It encodes CASSPYRQGWSYEQYF. The chain joins TRBV12-3 or TRBV12-4 to TRBJ2-7, with 8 bases lining up with TRBD1. The CDR3 covers 16 residues. The V segment lost 6 bases and the J segment 1 base; nucleotides outside the gene matches: 11.